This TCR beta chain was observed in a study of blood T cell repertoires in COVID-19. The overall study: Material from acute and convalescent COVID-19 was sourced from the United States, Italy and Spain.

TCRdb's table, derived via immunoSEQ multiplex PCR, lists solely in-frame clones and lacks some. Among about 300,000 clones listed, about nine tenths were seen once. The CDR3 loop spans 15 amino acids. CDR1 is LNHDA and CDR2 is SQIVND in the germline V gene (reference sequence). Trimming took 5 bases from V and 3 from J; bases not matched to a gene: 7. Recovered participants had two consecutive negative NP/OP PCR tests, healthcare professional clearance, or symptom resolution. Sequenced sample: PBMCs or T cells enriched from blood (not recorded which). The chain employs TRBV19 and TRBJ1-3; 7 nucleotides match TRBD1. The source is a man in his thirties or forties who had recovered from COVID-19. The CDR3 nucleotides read TGTGCCAGTAGTCCTAGGGGGCTCGGTGGAAACACCATATATTTT. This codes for CASSPRGLGGNTIYF.